The present T cell receptor (beta chain) was sequenced within a study of identical twins. Comments on this clonotype: Its target is unknown.

TCRdb analysed the 5' RACE reads with MiXCR anew, one entry per CDR3 protein. Of 200,000 to 250,000 distinct CDR3 sequences in the sample, 6% to 9% were seen once. Notes on the study in general: Twin pairs' shared out-of-frame alpha sequences were enriched in low generation probability.

Separately, the same data were catalogued under a study of yellow fever vaccine responses in identical twins.

Sequenced input: memory (CD45RO+) T cells sorted from blood. This sequence was found in a woman under 30 in good health.

CDR3 bases: TGTGCCAGCGGGGGAGTTTCCTACGAGCAGTACTTC. It encodes CASGGVSYEQYF. The gene calls are TRBV3-1 and TRBJ2-7; D tentatively fits TRBD1 or TRBD2 (5 bases each). The length of the CDR3 is 12 residues. With 8 bases removed from V and 1 base from J, the gap between germline ends came to 9 bases. Germline values: CDR1 LGHDT, CDR2 YNNKEL (reference sequence).